This T cell receptor beta chain is from a study of identical twins. Study findings and constraints: Within cord blood, abundant beta clonotypes carried fewer insertions, but memory repertoires showed no such trend. Models predicted too little out-of-frame TCR alpha sharing in monozygotic twins. Out-of-frame alpha sequences common to twins exhibited an excess of low generation probability.

Healthy Caucasians, and only they, were the donors. About this clonotype: The antigen is not known.

TCRdb redid the calling of the 5' RACE reads with MiXCR, one entry per CDR3 protein. The sample lists some 1,700,000 distinct CDR3 sequences, under 35% occurring once. This CDR3 spans 16 amino acids. Germline V lookup: CDR1 LGHDT, CDR2 YNNKEL (reference sequence). V was trimmed by 4 bases and J by 5 bases, leaving 17 bases between them. Sequencing was carried out using cord blood. The clonotype was recovered from a newborn girl in good health. V usage is TRBV3-1 and J usage is TRBJ2-2, with D hard to call. The CDR3 protein is CASSPRLGDETGELFF. CDR3 bases: TGTGCCAGCAGCCCACGGTTGGGTGACGAGACCGGGGAGCTGTTTTTT.